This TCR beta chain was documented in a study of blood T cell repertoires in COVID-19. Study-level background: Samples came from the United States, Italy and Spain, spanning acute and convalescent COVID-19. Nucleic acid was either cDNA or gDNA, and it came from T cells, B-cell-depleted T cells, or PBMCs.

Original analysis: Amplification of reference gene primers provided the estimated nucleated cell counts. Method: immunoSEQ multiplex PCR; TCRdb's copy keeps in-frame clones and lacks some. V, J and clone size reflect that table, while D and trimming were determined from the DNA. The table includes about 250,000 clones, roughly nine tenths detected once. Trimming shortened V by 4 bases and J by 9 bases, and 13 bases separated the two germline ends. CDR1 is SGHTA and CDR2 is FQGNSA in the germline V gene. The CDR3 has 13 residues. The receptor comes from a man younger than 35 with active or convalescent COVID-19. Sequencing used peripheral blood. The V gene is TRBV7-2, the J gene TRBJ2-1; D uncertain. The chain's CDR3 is CASSYPRVSEQFF. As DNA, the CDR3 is TGTGCCAGCAGCTACCCCCGGGTGTCTGAGCAGTTCTTC.